The next 24 T cell receptor beta chains were all read from a single sample in a study of T cell repertoires in cytomegalovirus infection (dated by TCRdb to the late 2010s). For sequencing, an Illumina HiSeq 1500 was employed. TCRdb trimmed public reads at Q25 via fastp, called clones via MiXCR and kept in-frame beta chains. Here each entry gathers all rows of one CDR3 protein and keeps the most common genes and DNA. The sample records a few hundred thousand distinct CDR3 sequences, more than 15% of which are singletons. The top ten clones comprise about half of the sample. Input material: CD8+ T cells from PBMCs. These receptors were obtained from a human donor in good health (CMV status not recorded). Some clones in this sample may be carry-over from other donors' samples.

This chain connects TRBV28 to TRBJ2-3; no firm D call. V was shortened by 7 bases and J by 3 bases, with 20 bases between the two germline ends. Germline assignment: CDR1 MDHEN and CDR2 SYDVKM. This CDR3 is built from 16 residues. The CDR3 here is CASTQTRVSKTDTQYF. The CDR3 region has the DNA TGTGCCAGCACTCAAACTCGGGTGTCAAAGACAGATACGCAGTATTTT.

This clonotype showed up just a few times. The chain uses TRBV7-9 and TRBJ2-1, with 16 bases aligning to TRBD2. The CDR3 runs 17 residues. J lost 5 bases, V lost 5 bases, and 6 bases had no gene match. Germline values: CDR1 SEHNR, CDR2 FQNEAQ (reference sequence). The CDR3: CASSPGLAGGQDNEQFF. CDR3 coding DNA: TGTGCCAGCAGCCCGGGACTAGCGGGGGGGCAAGACAATGAGCAGTTCTTC.

This clonotype was detected many times. The V gene is TRBV7-8, the J gene TRBJ2-3, with D perhaps TRBD2 (6 bases). Trimming stripped 1 base from V and 4 bases from J, with 15 bases between. Germline V gives CDR1 SGHVS, CDR2 FQNEAQ. The CDR3 length is 16 residues. The CDR3 spells CASSLEILGGADTQYF. CDR3 coding DNA: TGTGCCAGCAGCTTAGAAATATTGGGAGGCGCAGATACGCAGTATTTT.

CDR3 in DNA: TGCGCCAGCAGCTTGGACAGGGTGAGTTCACCCCTCCACTTT. Its translation: CASSLDRVSSPLHF. The chain couples TRBV5-1 to TRBJ1-6; D perhaps matches TRBD1 (6 bases). The length of the CDR3 is 14 residues. In germline, CDR1 is SGHRS, CDR2 YFSETQ. V was trimmed by 0 bases and J by 9 bases, leaving 10 bases between them.

This clonotype was seen repeatedly, ten times or more. The chain joins TRBV28 to TRBJ1-1; 7 bases agree with TRBD1. The ends lost 1 base at V and 6 bases at J; junction bases unmatched: 8. CDR1 is MDHEN and CDR2 is SYDVKM in the germline V gene. The CDR3 spans 15 residues. The CDR3 region is CASSLFVRGDAEAFF. The CDR3 DNA follows: TGTGCCAGCAGTTTATTTGTCAGGGGGGACGCTGAAGCTTTCTTT. Combining the CDR3 with reference TRBV28 and TRBJ1-1 gives the whole variable domain DVKVTQSSRYLVKRTGEKVFLECVQDMDHENMFWYRQDPGLGLRLIYFSYDVKMKEKGDIPEGYSVSREKKERFSLILESASTNQTSMYLCASSLFVRGDAEAFFGQGTRLTVV.

The chain links TRBV5-4 to TRBJ2-1; D remains ambiguous. V lost 3 bases and J lost 6, with 13 bases in between. CDR3 length: 14 amino acids. Looked up from germline, CDR1 is SGHNT and CDR2 is YYREEE (reference sequence). The CDR3 nucleotides read TGTGCCAGCAGCTACGGTGATTTGGGCAATGAGCAGTTCTTC. Translating gives CASSYGDLGNEQFF.

This clonotype turned up a few times. The chain employs TRBV12-3 or TRBV12-4 and TRBJ2-2; 7 bases agree with TRBD2. Trimming at V came to 6 bases and at J to 4 bases, leaving 2 bases not matched to a gene. The CDR3 totals 13 residues. The CDR3 reads CASSWTSTGELFF. The CDR3 DNA sequence: TGTGCCAGCAGCTGGACTAGCACCGGGGAGCTGTTTTTT.

This clonotype appeared a few times. CDR3 sequence (DNA): TGTGCCAGCAGTCGGCCGGGACAGGATGTTGGCTACAATGAGCAGTTCTTC. It specifies CASSRPGQDVGYNEQFF. This rearrangement joins TRBV12-3 or TRBV12-4 to TRBJ2-1, with 8 bases aligning to TRBD1. The CDR3 length is 17 residues. With 5 bases clipped from V and 3 bases from J, the junction kept 12 bases outside the gene matches.

This clonotype has at least ten counts. In DNA, the CDR3 is TGTGCCAGCAGTTACCGACAGGTCTTCAATCAGCCCCAGCATTTT. This translates into CASSYRQVFNQPQHF. The chain joins TRBV6-2 or TRBV6-3 to TRBJ1-5, with D perhaps matching TRBD1 (6 bases). The CDR3 spans 15 residues. Trimming took off 2 bases at V and 3 bases at J, with 11 bases between the two ends. CDR1 MNHEY and CDR2 SVGEGT come from the germline V gene.

The V call is TRBV2, the J call TRBJ2-7; TRBD1 agrees at 9 bases. The CDR3 loop spans 16 amino acids. The J segment lost 0 bases and the V segment lost 4 bases, leaving 7 bases of the junction unmatched. Germline-derived CDR1 and CDR2 are SNHLY and FYNNEI. Here the CDR3 reads CASSGRGTGSSYEQYF. The CDR3 DNA sequence: TGTGCCAGCAGTGGCCGGGGGACAGGGAGCTCCTACGAGCAGTACTTC.

The chain couples TRBV15 to TRBJ2-1, with 7 bases aligning to TRBD1. The CDR3 length is 16 residues. Looked up from germline, CDR1 is LNHNV and CDR2 is YYDKDF (reference sequence). After removal of 1 base from V and 6 bases from J, the junction contained 9 bases not matched to a gene. CDR3 coding DNA: TGTGCCACCAGCAGAGTCGGGTGGGCAGGGGGCAATGAGCAGTTCTTC. Its translation: CATSRVGWAGGNEQFF.

Many counts were recorded for this clonotype. The J gene is TRBJ2-1, the V gene TRBV7-6; 7 nucleotides line up with TRBD1. The CDR3 contains 14 residues. J gave up 8 bases and V 5 bases, and 9 bases lay outside the gene matches. Germline CDR1 and CDR2: SGHVS and FNYEAQ. The CDR3 nucleotides read TGTGCCAGCAGCGGGCAGGGGGATTGGGATGAGCAGTTCTTC. The encoded protein is CASSGQGDWDEQFF.

This clonotype was found a few times. This chain links TRBV12-3 or TRBV12-4 with TRBJ2-2, with TRBD2 matching over 11 bases. V shed 6 bases and J 5 bases; nucleotides not matched to a gene: 2. The CDR3 covers 14 residues. CDR3 sequence reads: CASSLAGGTGELFF. CDR3 DNA: TGTGCCAGCAGCCTAGCGGGGGGTACCGGGGAGCTGTTTTTT.

This clonotype was recorded at least ten times. This chain uses TRBV12-3 or TRBV12-4 with TRBJ1-1; D is undetermined. The CDR3 covers 15 residues. V lost 4 bases to trimming and J lost 0 bases, with 12 bases between them. CDR3 sequence: CASSSKGFVNTEAFF. The CDR3 DNA reads as TGTGCCAGCAGTTCGAAAGGGTTTGTGAACACTGAAGCTTTCTTT.

This clonotype was seen many times. One junction end disagrees with the germline gene, perhaps due to a read error. This chain joins TRBV5-8 and TRBJ2-5; tentatively, D is TRBD2 (6 bases). Per germline, CDR1 SGHTS and CDR2 YDEGEE. CDR3 length equals 17 residues. CDR3 protein: CDSSLASGWRGGETQYF. CDR3 DNA sequence: TGTGACAGCAGCTTGGCGTCGGGTTGGCGGGGAGGTGAGACCCAGTACTTC.

The chain couples TRBV2 to TRBJ1-1; D perhaps matches TRBD1 (6 bases). CDR3 length: 14 residues. Deletions cut 7 bases from V and 6 bases from J, with 18 bases between. The germline V gene has CDR1 SNHLY and CDR2 FYNNEI. CDR3 amino acids: CASNGGREEAEAFF. The CDR3 nucleotides read TGTGCCAGCAATGGGGGCAGGGAAGAAGCTGAAGCTTTCTTT.

This clonotype was observed many times. J is TRBJ2-7 and V is TRBV4-1; D remains ambiguous. The CDR3 extends over 12 amino acids. CDR1 is MGHRA and CDR2 is YSYEKL in the germline V gene. V shed 1 base and J shed 3 bases, with 4 bases lying between them. CDR3 protein: CASSQVGYEQYF. The DNA for the CDR3 is TGCGCCAGCAGCCAAGTCGGCTACGAGCAGTACTTC.

This rearrangement joins TRBV12-5 to TRBJ2-3, with a possible D match to TRBD2 (5 bases). CDR1 is LGHNT, CDR2 FRNRAP, per germline. CDR3 length equals 15 residues. V gave up 2 bases and J gave up 0 bases, with 9 bases separating them. The chain's CDR3 is CASGLYSGSTDTQYF. In DNA form, the CDR3 reads TGTGCTAGTGGTTTGTACTCGGGGAGCACAGATACGCAGTATTTT. Full variable domain (rest looked up from reference TRBV12-5 and TRBJ2-3): DARVTQTPRHKVTEMGQEVTMRCQPILGHNTVFWYRQTMMQGLELLAYFRNRAPLDDSGMPKDRFSAEMPDATLATLKIQPSEPRDSAVYFCASGLYSGSTDTQYFGPGTRLTVL.

V is TRBV12-3 or TRBV12-4 and J is TRBJ2-1; weak D call: TRBD2 (6 bases). The germline V and J ends were trimmed by 4 bases and 4 bases, with 14 bases remaining between them. The CDR3 totals 15 residues. The CDR3 DNA sequence: TGTGCCAGCAGTTCGGGTAGCGGACCTTACAATGAGCAGTTCTTC. The encoded protein is CASSSGSGPYNEQFF.

This clonotype was observed at least ten times. This sequence joins TRBV4-1 and TRBJ1-1, with 8 bases lining up with TRBD1. The V segment lost 2 bases and the J segment 6 bases; nucleotides outside the gene matches: 5. Per the germline V gene, CDR1 is MGHRA and CDR2 is YSYEKL. The CDR3 runs to 14 residues. The CDR3 sequence is CASSQNDRGAEAFF. CDR3 in DNA: TGCGCCAGCAGCCAAAATGACAGGGGAGCTGAAGCTTTCTTT.

This clonotype has only a few counts. The genes are TRBV5-1 and TRBJ2-5; the D gene could be TRBD1 or TRBD2 (5 bases each). V was trimmed by 2 bases and J by 3 bases, leaving 17 bases between them. The CDR3 has 16 residues. CDR1 and CDR2 (germline): SGHRS, YFSETQ. CDR3 region: CASSLHQGPNEETQYF. CDR3 in DNA: TGCGCCAGCAGCTTACATCAGGGACCGAACGAAGAGACCCAGTACTTC.

The chain has TRBV28 and TRBJ2-2; D call uncertain. The CDR3 extends over 14 amino acids. Germline V CDR1 and CDR2: MDHEN, SYDVKM. V was trimmed by 5 bases and J by 4 bases, leaving 11 bases between them. CDR3 DNA sequence: TGTGCCAGCAGTCAGTCTGGCGGCACCGGGGAGCTGTTTTTT. It translates to CASSQSGGTGELFF.

In this sample, this clonotype turned up many times. The chain recombines TRBV7-3 with TRBJ2-3; 14 bases match TRBD2. This CDR3 is built from 19 residues. V shed 2 bases and J 5 bases; nucleotides not matched to a gene: 12. The V gene's germline CDR1 is SGHTA and CDR2 FQGTGA. The CDR3 nucleotides are TGTGCCAGCAGCTTAGATGGGACTAGCGGGGGCGCCACCGAAGATACGCAGTATTTT. It translates to CASSLDGTSGGATEDTQYF.

The V and J genes are TRBV6-6 and TRBJ2-6; D might be TRBD1 (6 bases). V gave up 0 bases and J gave up 2 bases, with 17 bases separating them. This CDR3 region has 19 residues. Germline loops: CDR1 MNHNY, CDR2 SVGAGI (reference sequence). The CDR3: CASSYSFSDRMAGANVLTF. In DNA form, the CDR3 reads TGTGCCAGCAGTTACTCGTTCAGCGACAGGATGGCTGGGGCCAACGTCCTGACTTTC.